The 8 T cell receptor beta chains below come from one sample, sequenced in a study of T cell changes during pregnancy in multiple sclerosis. Sequencing was performed with immunoSEQ multiplex PCR; in TCRdb, only in-frame clones are kept and a portion is missing. The sample yields 35,000 to 40,000 clones, just over 85% seen once. This specimen consisted of CD4+ T cells from peripheral blood mononuclear cells, obtained before pregnancy. All receptors come from a female donor with multiple sclerosis, enrolled in a pregnancy study.

The J gene is TRBJ2-1, the V gene TRBV5-1, with TRBD1 as a possible D gene (5 bases). V was pared by 2 bases and J by 6 bases, with 18 bases between. Per the germline V gene, CDR1 is SGHRS and CDR2 is YFSETQ. The CDR3 length is 16 residues. In DNA, the CDR3 is TGCGCCAGCAGCTTATCTACGAAAAGTGGGGCCAATGAGCAGTTCTTC. It is translated as CASSLSTKSGANEQFF.

The chain couples TRBV6-1 to TRBJ1-5; D not resolved. CDR3 length equals 15 residues. V was trimmed by 8 bases and J by 8 bases, leaving 22 bases between them. Germline V gives CDR1 MNHNS, CDR2 SASEGT. The CDR3 DNA is TGTGCCAGCTCATCGGCGGGGTCCCAACTTGAGCCCCAGCATTTT. The encoded protein is CASSSAGSQLEPQHF.

The chain couples TRBV11-2 to TRBJ2-7; 11 positions match TRBD2. Germline V lookup: CDR1 SGHAT, CDR2 FQNNGV. The CDR3 contains 16 residues. J was trimmed by 4 bases and V by 1 base; bases with no gene match: 6. The CDR3 loop reads CASSLGASGRTYEQYF. CDR3 bases: TGTGCCAGCAGCTTAGGCGCTAGCGGGAGGACATACGAGCAGTACTTC.

V and J are TRBV7-7 and TRBJ2-6; D is possibly TRBD1 (6 bases). CDR1 SSHAT and CDR2 FNYEAQ come from the germline V gene (reference sequence). This CDR3 comprises 16 residues. Trimming stripped 4 bases from V and 0 bases from J, with 10 bases between. DNA of the CDR3: TGTGCCAGCAGCTCAGGCAGGGGCTCTGGGGCCAACGTCCTGACTTTC. As protein: CASSSGRGSGANVLTF.

There are a few counts of this clone. The V gene is TRBV7-9, the J gene TRBJ1-1; D is unresolved. The ends were cut back, 3 bases at V and 1 base at J, with 6 bases in the middle. The germline gives CDR1 SEHNR, CDR2 FQNEAQ (reference sequence). The CDR3 runs to 13 residues. CDR3 sequence (DNA): TGTGCCAGCAGCTTTAGTGGGAACACTGAAGCTTTCTTT. Translated: CASSFSGNTEAFF. The full variable domain, with the rest looked up from reference TRBV7-9 and TRBJ1-1, is DTGVSQNPRHKITKRGQNVTFRCDPISEHNRLYWYRQTLGQGPEFLTYFQNEAQLEKSRLLSDRFSAERPKGSFSTLEIQRTEQGDSAMYLCASSFSGNTEAFFGQGTRLTVV.

The V gene is TRBV18, the J gene TRBJ1-5, with 8 bases that match TRBD1. V lost 5 bases and J lost 5; bases outside the gene matches: 5. In germline, CDR1 is KGHSH, CDR2 LQKENI. This CDR3 region has 14 residues. The CDR3 is CASSAQGADQPQHF. The CDR3 DNA sequence: TGTGCCAGCTCAGCCCAGGGGGCCGATCAGCCCCAGCATTTT.

This clone was detected once. The rearrangement links TRBV7-2 to TRBJ2-7, with D perhaps matching TRBD2 (6 bases). Trimming left V 5 bases short and J 4 bases short, with 12 bases between. The germline V gene encodes CDR1 SGHTA and CDR2 FQGNSA. This CDR3 has 13 residues. CDR3 DNA sequence: TGTGCCAGCAGCGATAGCGGTATTTACGAGCAGTACTTC. It codes for CASSDSGIYEQYF.

The sample holds a few counts of this clone. The sample contains more than one DNA sequence encoding this CDR3. The V gene is TRBV7-3, the J gene TRBJ2-5; 9 bases fit TRBD2. The V gene end was trimmed by 3 bases and the J gene end by 5 bases; junction bases not matched to a gene: 1. The CDR3 runs to 13 residues. Germline CDR1 is SGHTA and CDR2 is FQGTGA. The CDR3 sequence is CASSLREGETQYF. CDR3 nucleotide sequence: TGTGCCAGCAGCTTGCGGGAGGGCGAGACCCAGTACTTC.